This record looks at one TCR beta chain sequence and its context. Its antigen is unknown. Since all of the isolated RNA was reverse transcribed, expressed TCRB transcripts were what got sequenced. Method: immunoSEQ multiplex PCR; TCRdb's copy keeps in-frame clones and lacks some. The repertoire includes hundreds of thousands of clones, 13% of them detected once, and approximately 0.022% sits in the top ten. The entry originates in a study of beta chain features in type 1 diabetes. Study-wide results and caveats: TCRB CDR3s were moderately but significantly shorter in Type 1 diabetes patients in all four CD4+ subsets.

This CDR3 contains 13 residues. Germline V lookup: CDR1 SGDLS, CDR2 YYNGEE. V was shortened by 5 bases and J by 3 bases, with 10 bases between the two germline ends. This TCR came from a man between 18 and 29 years old with type 1 diabetes. The chain recombines TRBV9 with TRBJ2-3; the D is unclear. Sample: naive CD4+ T cells from blood. CDR3 nucleotides: TGTGCCAGCAGTAACTCCGGGACAGATACGCAGTATTTT. It specifies CASSNSGTDTQYF.